One and the same sample provided the 9 T cell receptor beta chains below, sequenced in a study of CD8 T cells in ankylosing spondylitis. Findings and limits, study-wide: A motif of several highly homologous TCR beta variants was seen as apparently characteristic of ankylosing spondylitis blood.

TCRdb reanalysed the 5' RACE reads using MiXCR and keeps one entry per CDR3 protein. The sample lists around 390,000 distinct CDR3 sequences; under 25% were seen once. These receptors' antigens are unknown. Sequencing was carried out using blood, either unsorted or a sorted T cell fraction (not recorded which). The receptors originated from a male donor with ankylosing spondylitis.

This clonotype was seen many times. This chain joins TRBV12-3 or TRBV12-4 and TRBJ2-2; 11 bases align to TRBD2. Germline trimming cut 3 bases from V and 8 bases from J; bases unmatched to any gene: 5. CDR3 length equals 15 residues. CDR3 bases: TGTGCCAGCAGTTTGTTCCTAGCGGGAGGTGGGGAGCTGTTTTTT. Amino acids: CASSLFLAGGGELFF.

The chain employs TRBV6-1 and TRBJ2-7; D unresolved. From germline, CDR1 is MNHNS and CDR2 SASEGT. Trimming stripped 6 bases from V and 2 bases from J, with 17 bases between. This CDR3 spans 15 amino acids. The CDR3 spells CASSSFSLTAYEQYF. The DNA of the CDR3 is TGTGCCAGCAGCTCTTTTAGTTTAACCGCCTACGAGCAGTACTTC.

In this sample, this clonotype turned up a few times. This chain uses TRBV7-9 with TRBJ1-6; D call uncertain. Between the trimmed V and J ends, which lost 3 bases and 7 bases, there was a span of 10 bases. The CDR3 length is 14 residues. The germline V gene has CDR1 SEHNR and CDR2 FQNEAQ (reference sequence). The DNA of the CDR3 is TGTGCCAGCAGCTTGGGAGGAACGAATTCACCCCTCCACTTT. As protein: CASSLGGTNSPLHF.

V usage is TRBV12-3 or TRBV12-4 and J usage is TRBJ2-7, with TRBD2 matching over 8 bases. The CDR3 consists of 13 residues. Trimming removed 3 bases from V and 3 bases from J; junction bases left unmatched: 1. CDR3 bases: TGTGCCAGCAGTTTGACTAGCGACTACGAGCAGTACTTC. Translating it yields CASSLTSDYEQYF.

This clonotype turned up a few times. This chain connects TRBV20-1 to TRBJ1-5, with D possibly TRBD1 on 6 matching bases. The CDR3 spans 13 residues. CDR1 is DFQATT and CDR2 is SNEGSKA in the germline V gene (reference sequence). Trimming left V 4 bases short and J 4 bases short, with 11 bases between. The CDR3 DNA follows: TGCAGTGCTACAGGGGAGAGTAATCAGCCCCAGCATTTT. This sequence encodes CSATGESNQPQHF.

The gene calls are TRBV19 and TRBJ2-7; tentative D call: TRBD2 (5 bases). The CDR3 loop spans 15 amino acids. From germline, CDR1 is LNHDA and CDR2 SQIVND (reference sequence). The ends were cut back, 3 bases at V and 2 bases at J, with 14 bases in the middle. The chain's CDR3 is CASSMFGGRPYEQYF. In nucleotides, the CDR3 is TGTGCCAGTAGTATGTTTGGCGGGCGGCCCTACGAGCAGTACTTC.

V is TRBV3-1 and J is TRBJ1-5; no firm D call. Germline assignment: CDR1 LGHDT and CDR2 YNNKEL (reference sequence). The ends were cut back, 2 bases at V and 4 bases at J, with 12 bases in the middle. The CDR3 is 15 amino acids. The CDR3 sequence: CASSQQLDGNQPQHF. The CDR3 nucleotides are TGTGCCAGCAGCCAACAACTCGACGGGAATCAGCCCCAGCATTTT.

The CDR3 here is CASSPRPGDEQYF. CDR3 DNA: TGTGCCAGCAGCCCAAGACCCGGGGACGAGCAGTACTTC. The V gene is TRBV13, the J gene TRBJ2-7; D is possibly TRBD2 (5 bases). The CDR3 length is 13 residues. V was clipped by 5 bases and J by 5 bases, with 13 bases between them. Germline CDR1 PRHDT, CDR2 FYEKMQ (reference sequence).

This clonotype was picked up a small number of times. The V gene is TRBV25-1, the J gene TRBJ2-1; 11 nucleotides align to TRBD2. This CDR3 has 15 amino acids. The V gene's germline CDR1 is MGHDK and CDR2 SYGVNS. V dropped 4 bases and J dropped 6; count of bases not matched to a gene: 5. CDR3 in DNA: TGTGCCAGCAGTGTCGCTAGCGGGAGGCCCAATGAGCAGTTCTTC. It specifies CASSVASGRPNEQFF.